One TCR beta chain is described in this entry. This sample is drawn from a study of technical replicates of blood from a few donors. This CDR3 comprises 18 residues. Germline V gives CDR1 SGHDT, CDR2 YYEEEE. J was trimmed by 0 bases and V by 4 bases; bases with no gene match: 13. The protocol was immunoSEQ multiplex PCR, while the TCRdb copy is restricted to in-frame clones and leaves out a portion. The sample has roughly 90,000 clones, around 96% seen once; the top ten hold around 0.22%. The receptor was isolated from a human donor in good health. The chain has TRBV5-6 and TRBJ1-5, with 7 nucleotides matching TRBD1. Input material: T cells isolated from PBMCs. The CDR3 nucleotides are TGTGCCAGCAGCCAACAGGGGACGGATCAAAATAGCAATCAGCCCCAGCATTTT. This codes for CASSQQGTDQNSNQPQHF.